This record concerns one T cell receptor (beta chain) sequence. The sequenced template was cDNA made from the entire isolated RNA. Assay used: immunoSEQ multiplex PCR; TCRdb lists only in-frame clones, some missing. The table records 450,000 or so clones, more than 9.5% of them present only once. The CDR3 totals 13 residues. Trimming removed 6 bases from V and 4 bases from J, with 12 bases in between. Germline V lookup: CDR1 SGHDN, CDR2 FVKESK. This sample is drawn from a study of beta chain features in type 1 diabetes. Study context: Examination covered under 120 million sorted cells spanning all samples.

Sequencing used naive CD4+ T cells from blood. This TCR derives from a woman aged 18-30 years in good health. The chain recombines TRBV14 with TRBJ1-2; D remains unclear. The CDR3: CASSRDGTYGYTF. As DNA, the CDR3 is TGTGCCAGCAGTCGCGACGGAACCTATGGCTACACCTTC.